A single count supports the clone carrying this TCR beta chain. Its target is not known. This entry comes from a study of OX40 agonist ivuxolimab in advanced cancers. Study in general: Intravenous ivuxolimab at 0.01 to 10 mg/kg was given to patients every 2 weeks. Study results and caveats: Among patients with partial responses at 0.1-3.0 mg/kg, clonal expansion was among the lowest. Mean expanded clone counts were higher in CD8+ than CD4+ T cells.

Some clones are missing from TCRdb's copy, which holds only in-frame ones; the method was immunoSEQ multiplex PCR. Of more than 100,000 clones in the sample, under 95% were seen once. The CDR3 loop spans 13 amino acids. V lost 1 base and J lost 6; bases outside the gene matches: 3. Germline V gene lookup returns CDR1 SGHTA and CDR2 FQGNSA. The V and J genes are TRBV7-2 and TRBJ2-7; TRBD2 matches 7 bases. The sequencing used CD4+ or CD8+ T cells sorted from blood, collected in a trial of the OX40 agonist ivuxolimab. The source is an adult with an advanced solid tumor such as melanoma, head and neck, liver or kidney cancer. This CDR3 is CASSLGGGFEQYF. For the CDR3, the DNA is TGTGCCAGCAGCTTAGGGGGGGGATTCGAGCAGTACTTC.